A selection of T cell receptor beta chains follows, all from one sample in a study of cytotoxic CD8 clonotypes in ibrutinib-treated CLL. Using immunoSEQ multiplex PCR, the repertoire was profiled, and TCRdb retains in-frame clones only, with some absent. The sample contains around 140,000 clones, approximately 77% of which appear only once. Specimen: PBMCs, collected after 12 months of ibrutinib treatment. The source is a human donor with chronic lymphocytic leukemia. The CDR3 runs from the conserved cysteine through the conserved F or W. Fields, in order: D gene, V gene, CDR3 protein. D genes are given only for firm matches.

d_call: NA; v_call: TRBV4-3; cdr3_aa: CASSQDLYNEQFF
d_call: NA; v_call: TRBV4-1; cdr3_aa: CASSQALAGDSPLHF
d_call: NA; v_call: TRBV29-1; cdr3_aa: CSAVSENSYEQYF
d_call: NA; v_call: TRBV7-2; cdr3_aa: CASSFGHAMVQSTDTQYF
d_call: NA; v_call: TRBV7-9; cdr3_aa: CASSLGAGELFF
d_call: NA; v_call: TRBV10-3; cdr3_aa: CAISQSGSIGGSSYNEQFF
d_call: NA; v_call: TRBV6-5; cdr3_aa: CASTRENYGYTF
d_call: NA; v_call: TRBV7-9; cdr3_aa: CASSPTGQIKSGELFF
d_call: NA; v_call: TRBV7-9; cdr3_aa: CASSFLGSNYGYTF
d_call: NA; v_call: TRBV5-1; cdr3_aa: CASSPPRGMDEQYF
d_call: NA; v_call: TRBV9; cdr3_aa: CASSPADYFTDTQYF
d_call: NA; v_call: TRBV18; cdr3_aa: CASSPPFGGTQYF
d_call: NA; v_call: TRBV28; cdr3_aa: CASIPNGGAGNTIYF
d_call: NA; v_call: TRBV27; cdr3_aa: CASSPYLQGGGTQYF
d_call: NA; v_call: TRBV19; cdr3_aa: CASSPSRRGVQETQYF
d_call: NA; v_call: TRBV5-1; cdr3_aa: CASSLPTEKETQYF
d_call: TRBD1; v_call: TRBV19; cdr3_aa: CASSIQTTGVAKNIQYF
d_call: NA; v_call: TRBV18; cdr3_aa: CASSPTSTGPWGLGEQYF
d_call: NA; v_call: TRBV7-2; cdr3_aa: CASSYDSISYEQYF
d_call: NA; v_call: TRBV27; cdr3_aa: CASSPPSAVFTVTQYF
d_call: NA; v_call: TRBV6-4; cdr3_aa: CARKEETQYF
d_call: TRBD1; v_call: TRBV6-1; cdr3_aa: CASSGNRGSDTGELFF
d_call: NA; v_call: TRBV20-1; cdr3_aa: CSARDDAGYTF
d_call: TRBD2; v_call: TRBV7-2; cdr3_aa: CASSMTSGHYEQYF
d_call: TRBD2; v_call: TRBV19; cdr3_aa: CASSITSGGHEQYF
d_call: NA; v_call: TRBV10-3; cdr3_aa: CAISADGGANSPLHF